This T cell receptor (beta chain) was recorded in a study of shared clonotypes between healthy human individuals. Study at large: Donors, aged 18 to 49, were a couple of women and three men. CD8 memory received one plate per donor, CD8 naive two, CD4 memory three and CD4 naive three.

V was shortened by 7 bases and J by 2 bases, with 12 bases between the two germline ends. Per the germline V gene, CDR1 is MNHNS and CDR2 is SASEGT. The CDR3 is 14 amino acids. Here immunoSEQ multiplex PCR was the method, and the copy in TCRdb shows in-frame clones only, minus some. The top ten hold about 0.36% of the sample, which has a few million clones, roughly 90% seen once. This sequence joins TRBV6-1 and TRBJ1-5; TRBD1 is a possible D gene (6 bases). The origin of this receptor is a man aged 18 to 29 in good health. Some clones in this sample may be carry-over from other donors' samples. Sample: naive CD4+ T cells from PBMCs. Documented subset: CD45RA+ positively selected. As DNA, the CDR3 is TGTGCCAGCAACGGGGGGCTTGGCAATCAGCCCCAGCATTTT. This encodes CASNGGLGNQPQHF.